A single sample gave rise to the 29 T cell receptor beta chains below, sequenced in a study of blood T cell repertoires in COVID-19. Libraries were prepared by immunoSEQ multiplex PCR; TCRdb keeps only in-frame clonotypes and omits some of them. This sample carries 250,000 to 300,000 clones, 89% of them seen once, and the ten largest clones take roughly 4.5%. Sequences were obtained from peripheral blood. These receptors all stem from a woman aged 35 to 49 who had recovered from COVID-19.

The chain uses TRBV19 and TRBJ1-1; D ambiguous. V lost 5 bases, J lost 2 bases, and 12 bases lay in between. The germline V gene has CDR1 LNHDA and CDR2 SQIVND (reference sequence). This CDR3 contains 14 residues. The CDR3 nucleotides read TGTGCCAGTAGTGCGTTTCGGGGAAACACTGAAGCTTTCTTT. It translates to CASSAFRGNTEAFF. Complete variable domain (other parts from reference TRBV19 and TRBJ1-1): DGGITQSPKYLFRKEGQNVTLSCEQNLNHDAMYWYRQDPGQGLRLIYYSQIVNDFQKGDIAEGYSVSREKKESFPLTVTSAQKNPTAFYLCASSAFRGNTEAFFGQGTRLTVV.

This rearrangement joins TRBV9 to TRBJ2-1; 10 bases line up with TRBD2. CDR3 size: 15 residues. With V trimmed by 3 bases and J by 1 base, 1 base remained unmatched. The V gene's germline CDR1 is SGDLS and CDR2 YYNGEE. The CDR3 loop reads CASSGTSGSYNEQFF. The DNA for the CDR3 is TGTGCCAGCAGCGGGACTAGCGGTTCCTACAATGAGCAGTTCTTC.

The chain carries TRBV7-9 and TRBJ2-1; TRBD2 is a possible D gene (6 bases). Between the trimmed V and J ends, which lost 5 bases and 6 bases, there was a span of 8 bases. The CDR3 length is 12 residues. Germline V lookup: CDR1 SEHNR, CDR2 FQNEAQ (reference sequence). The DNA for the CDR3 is TGTGCCAGCAGCCGGGACTTCAATGAGCAGTTCTTC. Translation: CASSRDFNEQFF.

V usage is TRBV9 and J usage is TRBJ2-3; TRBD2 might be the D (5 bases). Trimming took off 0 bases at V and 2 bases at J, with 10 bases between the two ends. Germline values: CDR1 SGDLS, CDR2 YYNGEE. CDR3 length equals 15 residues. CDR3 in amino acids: CASSVVEGSTDTQYF. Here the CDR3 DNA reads TGTGCCAGCAGCGTAGTAGAGGGATCCACAGATACGCAGTATTTT.

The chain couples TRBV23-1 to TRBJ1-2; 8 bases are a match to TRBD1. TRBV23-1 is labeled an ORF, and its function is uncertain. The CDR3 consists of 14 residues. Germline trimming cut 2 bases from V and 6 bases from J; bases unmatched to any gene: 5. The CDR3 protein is CASSQRTGHHGYTF. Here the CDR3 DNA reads TGCGCCAGCAGTCAAAGGACAGGGCACCATGGCTACACCTTC.

The CDR3 reads CASSAALGVPGELFF. The CDR3 DNA follows: TGTGCCAGCAGTGCAGCCTTAGGGGTACCCGGGGAGCTGTTTTTT. V and J are TRBV6-1 and TRBJ2-2, with a weak D call TRBD1 (5 bases). V dropped 4 bases and J dropped 6 bases, with 15 bases sitting between them. Germline CDR1 reads MNHNS; CDR2 reads SASEGT. CDR3 size: 15 residues.

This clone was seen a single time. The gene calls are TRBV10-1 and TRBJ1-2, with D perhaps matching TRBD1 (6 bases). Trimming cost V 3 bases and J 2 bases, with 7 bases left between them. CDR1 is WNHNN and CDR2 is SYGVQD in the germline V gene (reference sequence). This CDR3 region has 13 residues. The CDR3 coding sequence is TGCGCCAGCAGTGAAGGACAGAACTATGGCTACACCTTC. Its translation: CASSEGQNYGYTF.

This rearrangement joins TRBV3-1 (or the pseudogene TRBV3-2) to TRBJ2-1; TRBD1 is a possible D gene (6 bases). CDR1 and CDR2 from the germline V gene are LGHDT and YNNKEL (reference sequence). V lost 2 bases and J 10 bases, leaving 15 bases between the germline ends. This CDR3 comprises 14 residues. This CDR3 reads CASSQRTDKEEQFF. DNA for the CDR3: TGTGCCAGCAGCCAACGGACAGATAAGGAAGAGCAGTTCTTC.

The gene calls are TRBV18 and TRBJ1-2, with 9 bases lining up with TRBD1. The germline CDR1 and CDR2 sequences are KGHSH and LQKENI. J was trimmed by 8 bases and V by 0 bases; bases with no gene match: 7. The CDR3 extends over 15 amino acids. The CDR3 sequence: CASSPPGQGSGGYTF. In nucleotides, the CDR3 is TGTGCCAGCTCACCACCGGGACAGGGATCGGGCGGCTACACCTTC.

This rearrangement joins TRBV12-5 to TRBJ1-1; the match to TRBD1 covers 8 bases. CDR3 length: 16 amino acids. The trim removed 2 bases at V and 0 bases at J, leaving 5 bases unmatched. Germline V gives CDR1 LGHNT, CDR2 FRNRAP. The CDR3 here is CASGLTRGLMNTEAFF. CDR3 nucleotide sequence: TGTGCTAGTGGTTTGACCAGGGGGCTCATGAACACTGAAGCTTTCTTT.

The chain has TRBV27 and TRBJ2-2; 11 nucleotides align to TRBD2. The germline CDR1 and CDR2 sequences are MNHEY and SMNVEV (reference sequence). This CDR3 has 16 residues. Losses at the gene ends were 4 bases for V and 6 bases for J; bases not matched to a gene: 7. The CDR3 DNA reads TGTGCCAGCAGTTCTCCACTAGCGGGGGAACCCGGGGAGCTGTTTTTT. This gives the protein CASSSPLAGEPGELFF.

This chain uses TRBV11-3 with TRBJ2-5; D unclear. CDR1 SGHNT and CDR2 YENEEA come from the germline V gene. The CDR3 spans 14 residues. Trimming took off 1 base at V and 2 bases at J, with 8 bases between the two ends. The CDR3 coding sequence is TGTGCCAGCAGCTTAGTGTTACAGCAAGAGACCCAGTACTTC. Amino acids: CASSLVLQQETQYF.

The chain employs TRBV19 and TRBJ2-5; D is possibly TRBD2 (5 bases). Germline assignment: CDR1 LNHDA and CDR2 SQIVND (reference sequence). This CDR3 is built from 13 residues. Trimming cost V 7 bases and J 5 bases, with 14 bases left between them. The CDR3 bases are TGTGCCAGTAAGGGAGTGATATCGGAGACCCAGTACTTC. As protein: CASKGVISETQYF.

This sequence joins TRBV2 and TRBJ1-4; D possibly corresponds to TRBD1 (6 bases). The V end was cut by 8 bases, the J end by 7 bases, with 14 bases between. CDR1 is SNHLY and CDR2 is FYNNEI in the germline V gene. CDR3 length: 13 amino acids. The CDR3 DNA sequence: TGTGCCAGCGGGACACAGGGTGTTGAAAAACTGTTTTTT. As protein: CASGTQGVEKLFF.

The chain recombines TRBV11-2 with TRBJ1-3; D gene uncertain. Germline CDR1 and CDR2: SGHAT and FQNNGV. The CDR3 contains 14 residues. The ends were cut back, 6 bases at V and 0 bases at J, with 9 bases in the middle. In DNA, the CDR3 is TGTGCCAGCAGTGCAACGGGCTCTGGAAACACCATATATTTT. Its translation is CASSATGSGNTIYF.

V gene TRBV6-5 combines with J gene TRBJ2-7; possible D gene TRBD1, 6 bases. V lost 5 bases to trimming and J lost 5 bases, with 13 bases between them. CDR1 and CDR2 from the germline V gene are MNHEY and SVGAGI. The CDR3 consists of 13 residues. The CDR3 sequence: CASSPLRGNEQYV. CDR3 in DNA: TGTGCCAGCAGTCCTCTCAGGGGCAACGAGCAGTACGTC.

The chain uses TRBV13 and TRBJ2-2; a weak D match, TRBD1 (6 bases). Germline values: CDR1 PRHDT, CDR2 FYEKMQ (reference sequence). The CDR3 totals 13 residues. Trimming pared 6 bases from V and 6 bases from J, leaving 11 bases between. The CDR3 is CASSFRGSGELFF. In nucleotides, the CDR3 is TGTGCCAGCAGTTTCAGGGGTTCCGGGGAGCTGTTTTTT.

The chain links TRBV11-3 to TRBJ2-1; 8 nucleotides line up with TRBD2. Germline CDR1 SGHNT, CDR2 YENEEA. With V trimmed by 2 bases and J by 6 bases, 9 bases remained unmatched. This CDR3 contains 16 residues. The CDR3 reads CASSLRPAGVANEQFF. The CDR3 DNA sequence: TGTGCCAGCAGCTTAAGGCCAGCGGGAGTAGCCAATGAGCAGTTCTTC.

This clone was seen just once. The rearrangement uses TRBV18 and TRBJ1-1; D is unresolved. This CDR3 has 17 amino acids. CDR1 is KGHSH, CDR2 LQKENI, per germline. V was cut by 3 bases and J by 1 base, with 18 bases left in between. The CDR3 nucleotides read TGTGCCAGCTCACCTACTAGCGGACGCTCAACGAACACTGAAGCTTTCTTT. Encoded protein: CASSPTSGRSTNTEAFF.

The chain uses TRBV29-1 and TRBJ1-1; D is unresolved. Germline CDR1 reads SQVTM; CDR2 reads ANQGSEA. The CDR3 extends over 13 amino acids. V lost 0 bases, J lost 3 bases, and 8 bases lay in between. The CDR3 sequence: CSVEDTGDTEAFF. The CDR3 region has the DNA TGCAGCGTTGAAGACACCGGAGACACTGAAGCTTTCTTT.

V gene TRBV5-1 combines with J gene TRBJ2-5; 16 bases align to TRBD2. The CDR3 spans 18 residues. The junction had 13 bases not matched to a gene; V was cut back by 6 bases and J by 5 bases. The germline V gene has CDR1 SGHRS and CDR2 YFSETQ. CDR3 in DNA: TGCGCCAGCAACCCCGGCGGGACTAGCGGGGGGGCCTCGGAGACCCAGTACTTC. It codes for CASNPGGTSGGASETQYF. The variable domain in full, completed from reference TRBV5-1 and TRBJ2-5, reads KAGVTQTPRYLIKTRGQQVTLSCSPISGHRSVSWYQQTPGQGLQFLFEYFSETQRNKGNFPGRFSGRQFSNSRSEMNVSTLELGDSALYLCASNPGGTSGGASETQYFGPGTRLLVL.

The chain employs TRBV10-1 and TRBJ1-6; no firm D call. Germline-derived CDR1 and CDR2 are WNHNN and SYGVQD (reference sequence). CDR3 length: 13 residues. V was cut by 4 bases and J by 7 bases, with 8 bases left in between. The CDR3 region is CASSVQRNSPLHF. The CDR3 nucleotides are TGCGCCAGCAGTGTACAGCGGAATTCACCCCTCCACTTT.

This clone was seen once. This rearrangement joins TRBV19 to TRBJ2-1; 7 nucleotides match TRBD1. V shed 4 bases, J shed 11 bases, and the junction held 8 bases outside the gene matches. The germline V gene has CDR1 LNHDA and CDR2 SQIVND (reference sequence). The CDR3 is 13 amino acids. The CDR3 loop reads CASSKGQRMKQFF. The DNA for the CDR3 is TGTGCCAGTAGTAAGGGACAGCGAATGAAGCAGTTCTTC. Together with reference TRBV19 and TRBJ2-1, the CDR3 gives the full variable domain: DGGITQSPKYLFRKEGQNVTLSCEQNLNHDAMYWYRQDPGQGLRLIYYSQIVNDFQKGDIAEGYSVSREKKESFPLTVTSAQKNPTAFYLCASSKGQRMKQFFGPGTRLTVL.

The CDR3 sequence is CASSQEGVGTEDPYGYTF. As DNA, the CDR3 is TGCGCCAGCAGCCAAGAAGGGGTCGGGACAGAAGATCCCTATGGCTACACCTTC. The chain has TRBV4-1 and TRBJ1-2; the match to TRBD1 covers 7 bases. Germline lookup yields CDR1 MGHRA and CDR2 YSYEKL. V gave up 0 bases and J gave up 4 bases; unmatched junction bases: 14. CDR3 length equals 18 residues.

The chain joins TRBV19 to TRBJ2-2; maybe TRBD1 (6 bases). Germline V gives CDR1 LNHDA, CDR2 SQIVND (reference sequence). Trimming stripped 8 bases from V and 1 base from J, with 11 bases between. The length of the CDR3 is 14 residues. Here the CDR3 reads CASATTGNTGELFF. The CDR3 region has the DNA TGTGCCAGTGCGACGACAGGGAACACCGGGGAGCTGTTTTTT.

The CDR3 spells CASSGITSGSTNEQFF. CDR3 bases: TGCGCCAGCAGTGGGATAACTAGCGGGAGTACGAATGAGCAGTTCTTC. V gene TRBV10-2 combines with J gene TRBJ2-1, with TRBD2 matching over 11 bases. The CDR3 totals 16 residues. The J segment lost 7 bases and the V segment lost 4 bases, leaving 9 bases of the junction unmatched. In germline, CDR1 is WSHSY, CDR2 SAAADI.

The CDR3 protein is CASSQGRTSGRATDTQYF. In DNA, the CDR3 is TGCGCCAGCAGCCAAGGCCGAACTAGCGGGAGGGCCACAGATACGCAGTATTTT. The chain recombines TRBV4-3 with TRBJ2-3, with 13 bases identical to TRBD2. The CDR3 is 18 residues long. V lost 1 base to trimming and J lost 2 bases; unmatched junction nucleotides: 6. Germline V gene sequence: CDR1 LGHNA, CDR2 YSLEER.

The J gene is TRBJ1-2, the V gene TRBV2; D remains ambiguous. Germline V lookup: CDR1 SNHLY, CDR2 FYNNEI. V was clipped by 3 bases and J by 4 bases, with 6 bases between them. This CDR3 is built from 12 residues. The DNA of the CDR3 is TGTGCCAGCAGTGACCGAGCCTATGGCTACACCTTC. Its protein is CASSDRAYGYTF.

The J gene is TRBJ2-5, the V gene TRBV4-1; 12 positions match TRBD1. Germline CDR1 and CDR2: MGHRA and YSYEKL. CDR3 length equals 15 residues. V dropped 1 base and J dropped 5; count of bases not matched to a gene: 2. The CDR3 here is CASSQGDRGLETQYF. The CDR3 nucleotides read TGCGCCAGCAGCCAAGGGGACAGGGGGCTGGAGACCCAGTACTTC.